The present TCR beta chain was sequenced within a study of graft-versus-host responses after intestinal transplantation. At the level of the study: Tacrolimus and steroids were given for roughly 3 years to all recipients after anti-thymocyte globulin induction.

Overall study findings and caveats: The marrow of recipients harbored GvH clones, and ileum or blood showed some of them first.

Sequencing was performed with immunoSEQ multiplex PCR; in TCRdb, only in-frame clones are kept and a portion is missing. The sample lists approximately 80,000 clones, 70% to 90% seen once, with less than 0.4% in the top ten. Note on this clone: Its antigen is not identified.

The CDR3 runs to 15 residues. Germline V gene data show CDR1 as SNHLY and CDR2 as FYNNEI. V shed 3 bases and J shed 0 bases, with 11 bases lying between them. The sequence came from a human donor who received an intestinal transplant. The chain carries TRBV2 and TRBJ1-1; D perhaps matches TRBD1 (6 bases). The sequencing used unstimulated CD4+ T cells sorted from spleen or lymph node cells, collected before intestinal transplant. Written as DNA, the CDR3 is TGTGCCAGCAGTGAGCGGGGGCGCGTGAACACTGAAGCTTTCTTT. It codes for CASSERGRVNTEAFF.